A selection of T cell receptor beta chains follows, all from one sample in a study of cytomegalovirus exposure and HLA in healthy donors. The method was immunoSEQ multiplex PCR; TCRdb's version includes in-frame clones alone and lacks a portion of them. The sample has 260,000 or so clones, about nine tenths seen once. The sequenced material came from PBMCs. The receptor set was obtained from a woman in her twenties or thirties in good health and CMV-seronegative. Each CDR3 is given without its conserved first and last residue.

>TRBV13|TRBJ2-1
ASSSRREDSYNEQF
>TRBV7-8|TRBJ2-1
ASSPLASPYNEQF
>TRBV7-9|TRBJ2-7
ASSLVNGVGGPYEQY
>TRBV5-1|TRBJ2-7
ASKEQGTHEQY
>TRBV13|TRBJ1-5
ASSSRRGDQPQH
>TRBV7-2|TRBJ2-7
ASSWTSGNEQY
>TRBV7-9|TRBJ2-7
ASSLVQGLPYEQY
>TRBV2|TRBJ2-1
ATVSGTSRLEQF
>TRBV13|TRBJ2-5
ASSHNTGLETQY
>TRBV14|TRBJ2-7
ASSQANRVFYEQY
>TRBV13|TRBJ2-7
ASGGGPIGEQY
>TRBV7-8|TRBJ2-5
ASSLVGGLGETQY
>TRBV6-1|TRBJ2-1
ASSEVSGSLDEQF
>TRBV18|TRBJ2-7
ASSPPASYEQY
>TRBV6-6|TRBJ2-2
ATEERRNTGELF
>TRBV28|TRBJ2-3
ASSPTGRATDTQY
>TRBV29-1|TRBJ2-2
SVEGRIAGELF
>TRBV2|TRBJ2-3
ASHGLAGFTDTQY
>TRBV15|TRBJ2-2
ATSVSGRHTGELF
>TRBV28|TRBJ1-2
ASSGGGRLYGYT
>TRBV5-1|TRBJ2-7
ASSLGQGSYEQY
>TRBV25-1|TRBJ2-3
ASSGNSGRMDTQY
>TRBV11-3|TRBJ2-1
ASSLGEIERENSNEQF
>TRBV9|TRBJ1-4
ASSAGGEQGLREKLF
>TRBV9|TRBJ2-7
ASSVEDSYEQY
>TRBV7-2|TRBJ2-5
ASSPQDRATQY